There are many counts of the clone carrying this TCR beta chain. Its matching antigen is unknown. TCRdb recomputed calls from the 5' RACE reads with MiXCR, one row per CDR3 protein. The sample lists 78,000 or so distinct CDR3 sequences, about 7.2% occurring once. This sample is part of a study of T cells after yellow fever vaccination. In the study overall: Each low-cell-number fraction was prepared by means of SMART-Seq v4 Ultra Low Input.

Notes on the study in general: At 96% for CD4 and almost 90% for CD8, most primary-vaccination clones showed up again after the booster. Peak timing came faster in the weaker secondary response, day 5 versus 15. Relatively few clonotypes were ones that appeared in both CD4 and CD8 compartments.

Germline V gives CDR1 DFQATT, CDR2 SNEGSKA (reference sequence). The CDR3 length is 15 residues. Trimming at V came to 4 bases and at J to 2 bases, leaving 7 bases not matched to a gene. J is TRBJ2-1 and V is TRBV20-1; TRBD2 aligns across 8 bases. Material: CD8+ T cells sorted from PBMCs, obtained approximately 11 days after the first yellow fever vaccination. The receptor was isolated from a man aged 18 to 29 who received the YFV17D yellow fever vaccine. DNA of the CDR3: TGCAGTGCTACCCCGGGACTAGACACCTACAATGAGCAGTTCTTC. Translating it yields CSATPGLDTYNEQFF.